This passage covers 16 T cell receptor beta chains from one sample sequenced in a study of blood T cell repertoires in COVID-19. Profiled with immunoSEQ multiplex PCR; TCRdb holds only in-frame clones, not every one. The table includes under 300,000 clones, 85% detected once. The source material was peripheral blood. The receptors here all came from a human donor in a cohort sampled during active COVID-19.

This sequence joins TRBV4-3 and TRBJ2-3; the match to TRBD2 covers 15 bases. V trimming: 3 bases; J trimming: 6 bases; junction bases outside the gene matches: 13. CDR1 and CDR2 from the germline V gene are LGHNA and YSLEER. CDR3 length: 19 amino acids. The CDR3, as DNA: TGCGCCAGCAGCCAGACGCTAACCGGGACTAGCGGGAGGCCGGATACGCAGTATTTT. This sequence encodes CASSQTLTGTSGRPDTQYF.

The chain uses TRBV19 and TRBJ2-1, with D hard to call. V lost 1 base, J lost 8 bases, and 12 bases lay in between. The CDR3 has 14 amino acids. CDR1 and CDR2 (germline): LNHDA, SQIVND (reference sequence). DNA of the CDR3: TGTGCCAGTAGTATAGGTCCCTATGCCTATGAGCAGTTCTTC. Translating gives CASSIGPYAYEQFF.

This clone was seen once. The genes are TRBV27 and TRBJ2-7; 8 bases map to TRBD2. V shed 6 bases and J 2 bases; nucleotides not matched to a gene: 3. CDR3 length: 13 amino acids. Germline CDR1 and CDR2: MNHEY and SMNVEV (reference sequence). The CDR3 spells CASRDSGTYEQYF. CDR3 nucleotides: TGTGCCAGCAGGGATAGCGGGACCTACGAGCAGTACTTC.

The CDR3 sequence is CASSPTWLANYGYTF. CDR3 DNA: TGTGCCAGCTCTCCCACGTGGTTAGCTAACTATGGCTACACCTTC. The J gene is TRBJ1-2, the V gene TRBV6-6; D not resolved. Per germline, CDR1 MNHNY and CDR2 SVGAGI (reference sequence). The length of the CDR3 is 15 residues. Trimming took 8 bases from V and 0 from J, leaving 16 bases between them.

CDR3 protein: CAWSVPGGSTDTQYF. The DNA of the CDR3 is TGTGCCTGGAGTGTACCTGGCGGCAGCACAGATACGCAGTATTTT. The chain couples TRBV30 to TRBJ2-3; D remains unclear. Deletions cut 0 bases from V and 0 bases from J, with 10 bases between. This CDR3 has 15 amino acids. Germline CDR1 and CDR2: GTSNPN and SVGIG (reference sequence).

This clone was seen only once. The chain links TRBV30 to TRBJ1-2; the match to TRBD1 covers 9 bases. This CDR3 has 12 amino acids. The ends lost 6 bases at V and 6 bases at J; junction bases unmatched: 5. CDR1 is GTSNPN and CDR2 is SVGIG in the germline V gene (reference sequence). The CDR3 spells CACRDRENGYTF. The CDR3 DNA reads as TGTGCCTGCCGGGACAGGGAAAATGGCTACACCTTC. Full variable domain (remainder filled in from reference TRBV30 and TRBJ1-2): SQTIHQWPATLVQPVGSPLSLECTVEGTSNPNLYWYRQAAGRGLQLLFYSVGIGQISSEVPQNLSASRPQDRQFILSSKKLLLSDSGFYLCACRDRENGYTFGSGTRLTVV.

The genes are TRBV4-3 and TRBJ2-1; possibly TRBD2 for D (6 bases). The V and J ends lost 4 bases and 3 bases respectively, with 13 bases between them. This CDR3 comprises 15 residues. Germline CDR1 reads LGHNA; CDR2 reads YSLEER. CDR3 residues: CASSPSRTNYNEQFF. DNA of the CDR3: TGCGCCAGCAGCCCCTCGCGGACTAACTACAATGAGCAGTTCTTC.

V and J are TRBV13 and TRBJ1-4, with 8 bases fitting TRBD1. The length of the CDR3 is 17 residues. Germline CDR1 and CDR2: PRHDT and FYEKMQ (reference sequence). J gave up 4 bases and V 6 bases, and 13 bases lay outside the gene matches. CDR3 protein: CASRGGTGPTYNEKLFF. The CDR3 DNA follows: TGTGCCAGCAGGGGTGGGACAGGCCCGACATATAATGAAAAACTGTTTTTT.

The rearrangement uses TRBV27 and TRBJ1-5; D is undetermined. The V end lost 3 bases, the J end lost 7 bases, and 16 bases lay between the germline ends. The CDR3 has 15 amino acids. CDR1 and CDR2 (germline): MNHEY, SMNVEV (reference sequence). CDR3 in amino acids: CASSFSPLGGQPQHF. CDR3 DNA sequence: TGTGCCAGCAGTTTCTCTCCTTTAGGAGGACAGCCCCAGCATTTT.

A single count supports this clone. This rearrangement joins TRBV18 to TRBJ1-5, with TRBD1 as a possible D gene (6 bases). Trimming shortened V by 4 bases and J by 3 bases, and 13 bases separated the two germline ends. Germline CDR1 KGHSH, CDR2 LQKENI. The CDR3 is made up of 15 amino acids. The CDR3 spells CASSLGGPSNQPQHF. The CDR3 DNA reads as TGTGCCAGCTCACTCGGGGGGCCCTCCAATCAGCCCCAGCATTTT.

J is TRBJ2-7 and V is TRBV7-2; 8 bases agree with TRBD1. The trim removed 4 bases at V and 2 bases at J, leaving 7 bases unmatched. The germline V gene encodes CDR1 SGHTA and CDR2 FQGNSA. This CDR3 region has 15 residues. CDR3 protein: CASSSRTGLTYEQYF. CDR3 bases: TGTGCCAGCAGCTCTAGGACAGGGTTAACCTACGAGCAGTACTTC. Full variable domain (outside the CDR3, taken from reference TRBV7-2 and TRBJ2-7): GAGVSQSPSNKVTEKGKDVELRCDPISGHTALYWYRQSLGQGLEFLIYFQGNSAPDKSGLPSDRFSAERTGGSVSTLTIQRTQQEDSAVYLCASSSRTGLTYEQYFGPGTRLTVT.

This clone is a singleton in its sample. The chain combines TRBV6-6 with TRBJ2-3, with unresolved D. Germline assignment: CDR1 MNHNY and CDR2 SVGAGI (reference sequence). The CDR3 has 11 amino acids. The ends were cut back, 1 base at V and 12 bases at J, with 8 bases in the middle. The CDR3 is CASSYYGPQYF. CDR3 in DNA: TGTGCCAGCAGTTACTATGGCCCCCAGTATTTT.

The chain combines TRBV3-1 (or the pseudogene TRBV3-2) with TRBJ1-2; TRBD1 might be the D (6 bases). Per germline, CDR1 LGHDT and CDR2 YNNKEL (reference sequence). V was pared by 0 bases and J by 5 bases, with 31 bases between. CDR3 length equals 21 residues. CDR3 loop: CASSQERFGSPDSVYAYGYTF. Written as DNA, the CDR3 is TGTGCCAGCAGCCAAGAACGGTTCGGGTCGCCGGACAGCGTCTATGCTTATGGCTACACCTTC.

This chain uses TRBV19 with TRBJ1-5; a possible D gene is TRBD1 (5 bases). V lost 6 bases, J lost 2 bases, and 17 bases lay in between. Germline CDR1 and CDR2: LNHDA and SQIVND (reference sequence). This CDR3 region has 16 residues. CDR3 bases: TGTGCCAGTAGAGGCGGGGGGGGTAGGGGCAATCAGCCCCAGCATTTT. It specifies CASRGGGGRGNQPQHF.

The chain is built from TRBV7-9 and TRBJ1-4; tentative D call: TRBD1 (5 bases). V lost 5 bases and J 14 bases, leaving 15 bases between the germline ends. CDR3 length: 12 residues. Germline V gene data show CDR1 as SEHNR and CDR2 as FQNEAQ (reference sequence). CDR3 nucleotide sequence: TGTGCCAGCAGCCCTCTCGTGGGGCGGCTGTTTTTT. Translated: CASSPLVGRLFF.

Only a few counts were recorded for this clone. The chain is built from TRBV7-9 and TRBJ1-2; D is possibly TRBD1 (6 bases). The CDR3 sequence is 15 residues long. Trimming shortened V by 5 bases and J by 2 bases, and 15 bases separated the two germline ends. Germline V CDR1 and CDR2: SEHNR, FQNEAQ (reference sequence). CDR3 in DNA: TGTGCCAGCAGCCGGTCCGGACAGAGGAACTATGGCTACACCTTC. It specifies CASSRSGQRNYGYTF.